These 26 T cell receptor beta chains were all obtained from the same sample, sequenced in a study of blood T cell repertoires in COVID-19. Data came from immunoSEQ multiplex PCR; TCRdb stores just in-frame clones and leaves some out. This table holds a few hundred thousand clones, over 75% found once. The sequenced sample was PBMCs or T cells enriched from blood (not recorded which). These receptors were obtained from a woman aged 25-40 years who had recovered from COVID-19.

The CDR3 DNA is TGTGCCAGCCCGAGCCTGGCGGTGCCCTTTCCGAATTTT. Protein product: CASPSLAVPFPNF. The rearrangement joins TRBV21-1 to TRBJ1-5. TRBV21-1 is recorded as a pseudogene. The CDR3 contains 13 residues.

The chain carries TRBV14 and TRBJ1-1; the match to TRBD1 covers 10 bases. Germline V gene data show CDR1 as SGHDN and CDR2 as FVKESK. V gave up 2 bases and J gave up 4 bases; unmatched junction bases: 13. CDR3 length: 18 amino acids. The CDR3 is CASSQFSGQGRLSTEAFF. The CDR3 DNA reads TGTGCCAGCAGCCAATTCTCGGGACAGGGGAGATTAAGCACTGAAGCTTTCTTT.

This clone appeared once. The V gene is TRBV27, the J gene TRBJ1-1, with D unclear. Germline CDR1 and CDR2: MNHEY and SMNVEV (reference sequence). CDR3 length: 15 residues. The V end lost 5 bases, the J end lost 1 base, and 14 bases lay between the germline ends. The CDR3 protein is CASSLKQQPNTEAFF. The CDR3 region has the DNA TGTGCCAGCAGTCTTAAACAGCAGCCGAACACTGAAGCTTTCTTT.

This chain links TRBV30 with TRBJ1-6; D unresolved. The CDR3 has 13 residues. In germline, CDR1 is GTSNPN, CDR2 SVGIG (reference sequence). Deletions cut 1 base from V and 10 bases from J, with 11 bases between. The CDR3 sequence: CAWSGTAGSPLHF. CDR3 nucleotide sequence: TGTGCCTGGAGTGGGACCGCGGGGTCACCCCTCCACTTT.

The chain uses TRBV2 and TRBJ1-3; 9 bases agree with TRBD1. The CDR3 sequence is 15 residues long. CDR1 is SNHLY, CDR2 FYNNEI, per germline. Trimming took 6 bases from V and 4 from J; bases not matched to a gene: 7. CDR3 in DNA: TGTGCCAGCAGCAGACGGGGACAGGGAGGAAACACCATATATTTT. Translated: CASSRRGQGGNTIYF.

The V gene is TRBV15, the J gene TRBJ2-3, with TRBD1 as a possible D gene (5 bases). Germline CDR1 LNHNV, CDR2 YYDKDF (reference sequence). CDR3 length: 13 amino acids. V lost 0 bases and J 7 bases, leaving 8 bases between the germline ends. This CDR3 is CATSRDQGNTQYF. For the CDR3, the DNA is TGTGCCACCAGCAGAGATCAGGGAAATACGCAGTATTTT.

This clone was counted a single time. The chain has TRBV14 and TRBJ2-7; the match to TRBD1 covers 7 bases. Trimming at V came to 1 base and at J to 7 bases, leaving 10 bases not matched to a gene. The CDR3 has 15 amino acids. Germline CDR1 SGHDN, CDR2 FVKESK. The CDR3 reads CASSQAARGRWEQYF. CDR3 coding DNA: TGTGCCAGCAGCCAAGCAGCAAGGGGGCGGTGGGAGCAGTACTTC. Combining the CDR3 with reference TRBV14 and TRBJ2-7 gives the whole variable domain EAGVTQFPSHSVIEKGQTVTLRCDPISGHDNLYWYRRVMGKEIKFLLHFVKESKQDESGMPNNRFLAERTGGTYSTLKVQPAELEDSGVYFCASSQAARGRWEQYFGPGTRLTVT.

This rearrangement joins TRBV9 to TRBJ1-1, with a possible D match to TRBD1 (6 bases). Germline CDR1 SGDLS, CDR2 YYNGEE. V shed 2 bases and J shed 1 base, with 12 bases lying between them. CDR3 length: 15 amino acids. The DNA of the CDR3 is TGTGCCAGCAGCGTGGCGGGGGCCGAGAACACTGAAGCTTTCTTT. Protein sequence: CASSVAGAENTEAFF. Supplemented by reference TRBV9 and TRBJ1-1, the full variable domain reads DSGVTQTPKHLITATGQRVTLRCSPRSGDLSVYWYQQSLDQGLQFLIQYYNGEERAKGNILERFSAQQFPDLHSELNLSSLELGDSALYFCASSVAGAENTEAFFGQGTRLTVV.

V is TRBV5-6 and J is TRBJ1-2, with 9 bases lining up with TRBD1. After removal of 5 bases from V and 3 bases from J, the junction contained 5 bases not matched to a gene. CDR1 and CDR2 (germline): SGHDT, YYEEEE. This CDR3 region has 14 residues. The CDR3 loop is CASRSTGGHYGYTF. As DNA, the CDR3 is TGTGCCAGCAGATCAACAGGGGGCCACTATGGCTACACCTTC.

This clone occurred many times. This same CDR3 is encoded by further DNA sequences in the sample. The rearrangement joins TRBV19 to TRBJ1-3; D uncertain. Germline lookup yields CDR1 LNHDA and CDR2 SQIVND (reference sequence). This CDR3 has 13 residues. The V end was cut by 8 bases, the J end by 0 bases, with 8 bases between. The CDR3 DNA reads TGTGCCAGTTCGGCTAGCTCTGGAAACACCATATATTTT. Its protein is CASSASSGNTIYF.

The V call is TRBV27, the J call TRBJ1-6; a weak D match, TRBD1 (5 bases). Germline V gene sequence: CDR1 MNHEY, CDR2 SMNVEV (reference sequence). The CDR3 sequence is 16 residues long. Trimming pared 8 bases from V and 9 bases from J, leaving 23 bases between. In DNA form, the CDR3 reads TGTGCCAGCGCCTCTTCTGTGGGGGGAAGTATTTCACCCCTCCACTTT. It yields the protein CASASSVGGSISPLHF.

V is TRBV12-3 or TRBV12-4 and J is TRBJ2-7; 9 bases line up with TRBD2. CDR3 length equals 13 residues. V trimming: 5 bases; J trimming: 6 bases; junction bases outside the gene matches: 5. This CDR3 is CASSLSGGGEQYF. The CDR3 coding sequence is TGTGCCAGCAGTCTTAGCGGGGGAGGCGAGCAGTACTTC.

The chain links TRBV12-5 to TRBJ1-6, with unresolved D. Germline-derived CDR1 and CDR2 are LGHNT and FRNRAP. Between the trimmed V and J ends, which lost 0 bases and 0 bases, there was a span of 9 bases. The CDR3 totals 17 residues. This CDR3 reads CASGLVSGNSYNSPLHF. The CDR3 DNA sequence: TGTGCTAGTGGTTTGGTATCGGGGAACTCCTATAATTCACCCCTCCACTTT. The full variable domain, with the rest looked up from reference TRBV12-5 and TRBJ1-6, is DARVTQTPRHKVTEMGQEVTMRCQPILGHNTVFWYRQTMMQGLELLAYFRNRAPLDDSGMPKDRFSAEMPDATLATLKIQPSEPRDSAVYFCASGLVSGNSYNSPLHFGNGTRLTVT.

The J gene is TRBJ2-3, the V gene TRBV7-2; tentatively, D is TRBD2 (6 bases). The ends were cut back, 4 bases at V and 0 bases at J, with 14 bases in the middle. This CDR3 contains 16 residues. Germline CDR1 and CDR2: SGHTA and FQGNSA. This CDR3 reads CASSWLGAGSTDTQYF. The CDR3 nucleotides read TGTGCCAGCAGCTGGTTGGGCGCGGGAAGCACAGATACGCAGTATTTT.

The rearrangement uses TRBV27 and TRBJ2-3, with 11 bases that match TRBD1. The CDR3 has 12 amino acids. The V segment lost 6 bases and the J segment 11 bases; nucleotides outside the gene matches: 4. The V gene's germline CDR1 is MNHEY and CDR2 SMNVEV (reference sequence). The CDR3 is CASSPGTGGQYF. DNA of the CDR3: TGTGCCAGCAGCCCTGGGACAGGGGGGCAGTATTTT.

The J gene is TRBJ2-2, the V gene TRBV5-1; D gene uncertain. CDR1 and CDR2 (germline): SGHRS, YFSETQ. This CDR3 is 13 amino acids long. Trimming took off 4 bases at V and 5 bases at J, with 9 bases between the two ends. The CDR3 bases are TGCGCCAGCAGCCACAGAATAACCGGGGAGCTGTTTTTT. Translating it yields CASSHRITGELFF.

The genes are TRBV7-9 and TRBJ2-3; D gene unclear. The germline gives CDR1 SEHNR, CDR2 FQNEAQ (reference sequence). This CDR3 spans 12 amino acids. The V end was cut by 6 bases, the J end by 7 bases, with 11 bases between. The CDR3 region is CASSPVAHTQYF. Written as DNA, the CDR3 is TGTGCCAGCAGTCCGGTCGCGCATACGCAGTATTTT. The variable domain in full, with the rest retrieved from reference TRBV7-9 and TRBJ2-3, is DTGVSQNPRHKITKRGQNVTFRCDPISEHNRLYWYRQTLGQGPEFLTYFQNEAQLEKSRLLSDRFSAERPKGSFSTLEIQRTEQGDSAMYLCASSPVAHTQYFGPGTRLTVL.

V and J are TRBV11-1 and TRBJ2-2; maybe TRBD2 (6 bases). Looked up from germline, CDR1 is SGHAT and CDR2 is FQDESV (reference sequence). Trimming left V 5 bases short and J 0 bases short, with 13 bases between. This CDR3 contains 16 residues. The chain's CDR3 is CASSRMGGTNTGELFF. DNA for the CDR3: TGTGCCAGCAGCCGCATGGGGGGAACGAACACCGGGGAGCTGTTTTTT.

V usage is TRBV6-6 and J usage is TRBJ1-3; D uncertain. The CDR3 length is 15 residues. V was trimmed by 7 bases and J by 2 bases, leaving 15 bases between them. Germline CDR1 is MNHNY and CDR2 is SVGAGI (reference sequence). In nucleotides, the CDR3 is TGTGCCAGCATACGGGAGAGACAACCTGGAAACACCATATATTTT. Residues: CASIRERQPGNTIYF.

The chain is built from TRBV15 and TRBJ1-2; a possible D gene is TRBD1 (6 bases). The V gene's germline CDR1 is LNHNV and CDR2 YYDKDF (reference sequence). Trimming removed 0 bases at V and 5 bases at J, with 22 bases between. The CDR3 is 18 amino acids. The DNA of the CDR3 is TGTGCCACCAGCAGAGATGGGACATCGAGGGTCATACAATATGGCTACACCTTC. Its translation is CATSRDGTSRVIQYGYTF.

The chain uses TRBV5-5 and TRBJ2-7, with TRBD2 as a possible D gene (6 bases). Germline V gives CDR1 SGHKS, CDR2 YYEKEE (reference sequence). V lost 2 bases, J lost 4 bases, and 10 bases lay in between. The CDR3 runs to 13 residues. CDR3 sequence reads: CASSFGSLYEQYF. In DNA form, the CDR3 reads TGTGCCAGCAGCTTCGGGAGCCTATACGAGCAGTACTTC.

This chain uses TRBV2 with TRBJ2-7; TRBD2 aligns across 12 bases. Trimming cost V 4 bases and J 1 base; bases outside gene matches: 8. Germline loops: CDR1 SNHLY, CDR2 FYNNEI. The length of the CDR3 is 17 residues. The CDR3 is CASSVTPGTSGSYEQYF. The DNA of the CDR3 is TGTGCCAGCAGTGTCACCCCCGGGACTAGCGGGTCCTACGAGCAGTACTTC.

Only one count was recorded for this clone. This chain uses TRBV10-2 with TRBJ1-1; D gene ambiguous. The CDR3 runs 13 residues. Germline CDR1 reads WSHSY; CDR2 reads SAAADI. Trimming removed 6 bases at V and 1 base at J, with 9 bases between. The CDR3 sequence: CASRISGNTEAFF. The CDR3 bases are TGCGCCAGCAGGATTAGCGGGAACACTGAAGCTTTCTTT.

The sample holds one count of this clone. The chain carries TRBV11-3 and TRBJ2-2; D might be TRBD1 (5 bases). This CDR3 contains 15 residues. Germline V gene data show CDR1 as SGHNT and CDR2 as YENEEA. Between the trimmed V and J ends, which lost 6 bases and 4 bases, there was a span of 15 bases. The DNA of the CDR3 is TGTGCCAGCAGTCCGAGCAGGGCGACCACCGGGGAGCTGTTTTTT. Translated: CASSPSRATTGELFF.

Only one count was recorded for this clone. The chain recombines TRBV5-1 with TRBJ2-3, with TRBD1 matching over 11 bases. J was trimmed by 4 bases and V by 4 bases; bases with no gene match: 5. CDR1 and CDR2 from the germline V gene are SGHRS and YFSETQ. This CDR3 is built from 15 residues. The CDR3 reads CASSEDRGPPDTQYF. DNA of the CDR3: TGCGCCAGCAGCGAGGACAGGGGGCCCCCAGATACGCAGTATTTT.

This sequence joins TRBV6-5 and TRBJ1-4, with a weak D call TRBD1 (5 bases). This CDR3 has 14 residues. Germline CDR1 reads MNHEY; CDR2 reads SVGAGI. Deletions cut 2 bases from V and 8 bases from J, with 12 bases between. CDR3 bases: TGTGCCAGCAGTTACAACAGTCACAGGGAAAAACTGTTTTTT. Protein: CASSYNSHREKLFF.